The 30 T cell receptor beta chains reported below all come from one sample, sequenced in a study of molecular identifiers for immune sequencing clone quantification. One entry per CDR3 protein, called by TCRdb with MiXCR from the PCR reads. This sample carries roughly 10,000 distinct CDR3 sequences, about an eighth of them seen once, and the ten largest clones take less than 2%. Sequenced material: naive CD8+ T cells from blood, with Jurkat cell RNA spiked in. Subset denoted: FACS-sorted CD8+CD4-CCR7+CD45RA+ naive T cells. These receptors were obtained from a human donor in good health. Some libraries in this study had Jurkat cell RNA spiked in.

Only a few counts were recorded for this clonotype. The chain uses TRBV27 and TRBJ2-7; 9 bases line up with TRBD1. The CDR3 length is 15 residues. CDR1 and CDR2 from the germline V gene are MNHEY and SMNVEV (reference sequence). J gave up 4 bases and V 8 bases, and 12 bases lay outside the gene matches. The CDR3 loop reads CASRVGGQGIYEQYF. CDR3 DNA: TGTGCCAGCCGCGTGGGAGGACAGGGGATTTACGAGCAGTACTTC.

This clonotype was counted ten times or more. This rearrangement joins TRBV6-1 to TRBJ1-5, with D maybe TRBD1 (5 bases). Trimming removed 6 bases from V and 7 bases from J, with 13 bases in between. The germline gives CDR1 MNHNS, CDR2 SASEGT. This CDR3 is 13 amino acids long. The CDR3 is CASSHGGEQPQHF. CDR3 coding DNA: TGTGCCAGCAGCCACGGGGGAGAACAGCCCCAGCATTTT.

The V gene is TRBV20-1, the J gene TRBJ2-7, with unresolved D. The CDR3 runs 14 residues. Germline V gene sequence: CDR1 DFQATT, CDR2 SNEGSKA (reference sequence). Trimming cost V 6 bases and J 0 bases, with 15 bases left between them. The CDR3: CSATGNQNSYEQYF. DNA for the CDR3: TGCAGTGCAACTGGCAACCAAAACTCCTACGAGCAGTACTTC.

This clonotype appeared many times. V is TRBV20-1 and J is TRBJ2-5; D perhaps matches TRBD1 (6 bases). The CDR3 is 13 residues long. The V and J ends lost 2 bases and 3 bases respectively, with 10 bases between them. Germline lookup yields CDR1 DFQATT and CDR2 SNEGSKA (reference sequence). The CDR3 sequence: CSARLEGEETQYF. DNA for the CDR3: TGCAGTGCTAGACTAGAGGGGGAAGAGACCCAGTACTTC.

Judged by abundance, this clonotype is medium-sized. This rearrangement joins TRBV20-1 to TRBJ2-7; D unresolved. CDR1 is DFQATT and CDR2 is SNEGSKA in the germline V gene (reference sequence). The CDR3 is 13 amino acids. Deletions cut 3 bases from V and 5 bases from J, with 14 bases between. This chain's CDR3 is CSARKEGPNEQYF. In DNA form, the CDR3 reads TGCAGTGCTAGGAAGGAAGGCCCCAACGAGCAGTACTTC.

Comments on this clonotype: Compared with germline, one end of the junction differs, possibly owing to a read error. The rearrangement links TRBV19 to TRBJ2-3; 9 nucleotides line up with TRBD1. The CDR3 contains 13 residues. CDR1 is LNHDA and CDR2 is SQIVND in the germline V gene (reference sequence). CDR3: CASMRTGADTQHF. CDR3 DNA: TGTGCCAGTATGAGGACAGGGGCAGATACGCAGCATTTC.

This clonotype showed up many times. The rearrangement joins TRBV4-1 to TRBJ2-7, with D possibly being TRBD2 (5 bases). CDR1 MGHRA and CDR2 YSYEKL come from the germline V gene. This CDR3 has 16 residues. The V end was cut by 6 bases, the J end by 0 bases, with 18 bases between. This CDR3 is CASSHASPYSSYEQYF. The CDR3 DNA reads TGCGCCAGCAGTCACGCTAGCCCTTACAGCTCCTACGAGCAGTACTTC.

This clonotype ranks as medium-sized. This chain links TRBV7-9 with TRBJ2-3, with D maybe TRBD2 (5 bases). Trimming took off 5 bases at V and 2 bases at J, with 11 bases between the two ends. This CDR3 has 14 amino acids. From germline, CDR1 is SEHNR and CDR2 FQNEAQ (reference sequence). CDR3 amino acids: CASSPTKNTDTQYF. The CDR3 DNA sequence: TGTGCCAGCAGCCCGACTAAAAACACAGATACGCAGTATTTT.

This clonotype counts as medium-sized. The rearrangement uses TRBV13 and TRBJ2-1; D is unresolved. The V gene lost 1 base and the J gene lost 0 bases, with 16 bases spanning the gap. The CDR3 runs to 18 residues. Germline loops: CDR1 PRHDT, CDR2 FYEKMQ (reference sequence). The CDR3 reads CASSLDGWATNSYNEQFF. For the CDR3, the DNA is TGTGCCAGCAGCTTAGATGGTTGGGCTACCAACTCCTACAATGAGCAGTTCTTC.

This clonotype appeared many times. The gene calls are TRBV4-1 and TRBJ2-7; D is unclear. The ends were cut back, 0 bases at V and 0 bases at J, with 12 bases in the middle. This CDR3 contains 16 residues. Germline CDR1 reads MGHRA; CDR2 reads YSYEKL. The CDR3 sequence is CASSQDFGRGSYEQYF. Written as DNA, the CDR3 is TGCGCCAGCAGCCAAGATTTCGGCCGCGGCTCCTACGAGCAGTACTTC.

The table lists this clonotype with many counts. The rearrangement joins TRBV2 to TRBJ1-5, with D possibly being TRBD1 (6 bases). Germline CDR1 and CDR2: SNHLY and FYNNEI. The CDR3 covers 16 residues. V gave up 6 bases and J gave up 1 base, with 16 bases separating them. In DNA form, the CDR3 reads TGTGCCAGCAGCAATACAGGGAAGCGGAGCAATCAGCCCCAGCATTTT. Its translation: CASSNTGKRSNQPQHF.

This clonotype is labeled medium-sized (0.01 to 0.1%). The chain recombines TRBV29-1 with TRBJ1-5; D is unresolved. Germline-derived CDR1 and CDR2 are SQVTM and ANQGSEA. The CDR3 totals 13 residues. The germline V and J ends were trimmed by 1 base and 6 bases, with 10 bases remaining between them. The CDR3 sequence: CSVEAEGGQPQHF. In DNA, the CDR3 is TGCAGCGTTGAAGCAGAGGGCGGTCAGCCCCAGCATTTT.

In its sample, this clonotype is medium-sized. This chain links TRBV15 with TRBJ1-1; a weak D match, TRBD1 (5 bases). Germline V lookup: CDR1 LNHNV, CDR2 YYDKDF (reference sequence). V was cut by 0 bases and J by 4 bases, with 12 bases left in between. The CDR3 is 15 amino acids. The CDR3 is CATSRDRDTGTEAFF. In DNA, the CDR3 is TGTGCCACCAGCAGAGATCGAGACACAGGCACTGAAGCTTTCTTT.

A remark on this clonotype: A much larger clone sits a single nucleotide away, making a read error possible. Here the CDR3 omits its conserved ending phenylalanine or tryptophan, so a read error is the likely source. The CDR3 is CASSQDFGVYNEQFS. The CDR3 DNA sequence: TGCGCCAGCAGCCAAGATTTCGGGGTCTACAATGAGCAGTTCTCC. This sequence joins TRBV4-1 and TRBJ2-1, with D tentatively TRBD2 (5 bases). Germline V lookup: CDR1 MGHRA, CDR2 YSYEKL. Trimming shortened V by 0 bases and J by 3 bases, and 9 bases separated the two germline ends. The CDR3 is 15 residues long.

This clonotype has ten or more counts. This rearrangement joins TRBV11-2 to TRBJ2-3; 11 bases match TRBD2. The CDR3 has 16 amino acids. Looked up from germline, CDR1 is SGHAT and CDR2 is FQNNGV. Trimming at V came to 5 bases and at J to 4 bases, leaving 8 bases not matched to a gene. This CDR3 is CASSLPSGGLSDTQYF. CDR3 bases: TGTGCCAGCAGCCTTCCTAGCGGGGGGCTTTCAGATACGCAGTATTTT.

Notes on this clonotype: The junction does not match germline at one end; this may be a read error. The gene calls are TRBV20-1 and TRBJ2-7; D may match TRBD1 or TRBD2 (5 bases each). The CDR3 has 17 residues. Germline V gene lookup returns CDR1 DFQATT and CDR2 SNEGSKA (reference sequence). The CDR3 reads CSATDGTGTWGSYEQYF. The CDR3 DNA is TGCAGTGCAACTGACGGGACCGGGACCTGGGGCTCCTACGAGCAATACTTC.

The DNA of the CDR3 is TGTGCCCCCAACAGCGGGGCGAACTACAATGAGCAGTTCTTC. Its translation: CAPNSGANYNEQFF. This chain uses TRBV7-2 with TRBJ2-1; 7 nucleotides line up with TRBD2. The junction had 10 bases not matched to a gene; V was cut back by 11 bases and J by 3 bases. Looked up from germline, CDR1 is SGHTA and CDR2 is FQGNSA. CDR3 length equals 14 residues.

This clonotype was recorded many times. The chain is built from TRBV7-2 and TRBJ2-3; 7 nucleotides line up with TRBD2. The germline CDR1 and CDR2 sequences are SGHTA and FQGNSA. This CDR3 contains 18 residues. J lost 4 bases, V lost 5 bases, and 18 bases had no gene match. CDR3 in amino acids: CASSSLGRGEHMPDTQYF. The CDR3 DNA reads as TGTGCCAGCAGCAGTCTCGGACGGGGGGAACATATGCCAGATACGCAGTATTTT.

This clonotype is categorized as medium-sized (0.01 to 0.1%). The chain carries TRBV5-6 and TRBJ2-1; D possibly uses TRBD1 or TRBD2 (5 bases each). With 2 bases removed from V and 0 bases from J, the gap between germline ends came to 9 bases. CDR3 length equals 15 residues. CDR1 and CDR2 from the germline V gene are SGHDT and YYEEEE. In DNA form, the CDR3 reads TGTGCCAGCAGCTTCGGGGACCGCTCCTACAATGAGCAGTTCTTC. Translating gives CASSFGDRSYNEQFF.

This clonotype has only a few counts. V usage is TRBV29-1 and J usage is TRBJ2-5; no clear D gene. CDR3 length: 13 residues. The germline gives CDR1 SQVTM, CDR2 ANQGSEA. V was cut by 8 bases and J by 5 bases, with 18 bases left in between. The CDR3 bases are TGCAGCCCAAGTTCGTTAAGTGGGGAGACCCAGTACTTC. Translating gives CSPSSLSGETQYF.

This chain joins TRBV7-8 and TRBJ2-2; unclear D gene. In germline, CDR1 is SGHVS, CDR2 FQNEAQ. Trimming removed 3 bases at V and 2 bases at J, with 13 bases between. This CDR3 comprises 16 residues. The CDR3 loop is CASSFWWNDNTGELFF. CDR3 DNA sequence: TGTGCCAGCAGCTTTTGGTGGAACGATAACACCGGGGAGCTGTTTTTT. Complete variable domain (other parts from reference TRBV7-8 and TRBJ2-2): GAGVSQSPRYKVAKRGQDVALRCDPISGHVSLFWYQQALGQGPEFLTYFQNEAQLDKSGLPSDRFFAERPEGSVSTLKIQRTQQEDSAVYLCASSFWWNDNTGELFFGEGSRLTVL.

By sample fraction, this clonotype is medium-sized. V and J are TRBV11-2 and TRBJ2-5, with 7 bases identical to TRBD1. The CDR3 is 17 amino acids. Unmatched junction bases numbered 12, after V lost 3 bases and J lost 2 bases. From germline, CDR1 is SGHAT and CDR2 FQNNGV. This chain's CDR3 is CASSLYRDSSNQETQYF. In DNA form, the CDR3 reads TGTGCCAGCAGCTTGTACCGGGACAGTAGTAATCAAGAGACCCAGTACTTC.

This clonotype is medium-sized (0.01 to 0.1%) by share. CDR3 protein: CSVSRGSTDTQYF. In DNA form, the CDR3 reads TGCAGCGTGAGTCGGGGGAGCACAGATACGCAGTATTTT. This chain uses TRBV29-1 with TRBJ2-3; D possibly corresponds to TRBD2 (6 bases). Deletions cut 6 bases from V and 0 bases from J, with 10 bases between. The CDR3 has 13 amino acids. CDR1 is SQVTM, CDR2 ANQGSEA, per germline.

In this sample, this clonotype is medium-sized (0.01 to 0.1%). V usage is TRBV4-1 and J usage is TRBJ2-7; D gene ambiguous. Germline V gene sequence: CDR1 MGHRA, CDR2 YSYEKL. This CDR3 spans 13 amino acids. V dropped 1 base and J dropped 3 bases, with 7 bases sitting between them. The chain's CDR3 is CASSQVPDYEQYF. CDR3 nucleotide sequence: TGCGCCAGCAGCCAAGTACCCGACTACGAGCAGTACTTC.

This clonotype was seen a few times. The V call is TRBV5-4, the J call TRBJ2-5; 7 bases are shared with TRBD2. Germline assignment: CDR1 SGHNT and CDR2 YYREEE (reference sequence). The CDR3 totals 17 residues. Germline trimming cut 0 bases from V and 2 bases from J; bases unmatched to any gene: 10. This CDR3 is CASSLEKAGLWQETQYF. CDR3 nucleotide sequence: TGTGCCAGCAGCTTGGAGAAAGCGGGGTTATGGCAAGAGACCCAGTACTTC.

In its sample, this clonotype was seen many times. The V and J genes are TRBV5-1 and TRBJ1-1; the D gene is possibly TRBD1 (6 bases). Trimming shortened V by 3 bases and J by 5 bases, and 14 bases separated the two germline ends. The CDR3 sequence is 14 residues long. Germline CDR1 reads SGHRS; CDR2 reads YFSETQ. The CDR3 region has the DNA TGCGCCAGCAGCTCGGAGGGAGGGGGGACTGAAGCTTTCTTT. It encodes CASSSEGGGTEAFF.

CDR3 nucleotides: TGCGCCAGCAGCCAGGTTTATGGCAGGGGAACGAGAGACTATGGCTACACCTTC. This gives the protein CASSQVYGRGTRDYGYTF. The V call is TRBV4-3, the J call TRBJ1-2; weak D call: TRBD1 (6 bases). This CDR3 is built from 18 residues. From germline, CDR1 is LGHNA and CDR2 YSLEER. Trimming removed 3 bases from V and 3 bases from J, with 23 bases in between.

In its sample, this clonotype was seen many times. V and J are TRBV7-9 and TRBJ2-7, with D perhaps TRBD2 (6 bases). This CDR3 is built from 12 residues. CDR1 and CDR2 (germline): SEHNR, FQNEAQ (reference sequence). Trimming shortened V by 5 bases and J by 12 bases, and 17 bases separated the two germline ends. The CDR3 is CASSAGNFGAYF. In DNA form, the CDR3 reads TGTGCCAGCAGCGCGGGGAACTTCGGGGCGTACTTC.

This clonotype was detected only a few times. The rearrangement uses TRBV4-1 and TRBJ2-7; TRBD2 is a possible D gene (5 bases). Germline values: CDR1 MGHRA, CDR2 YSYEKL. V lost 1 base to trimming and J lost 4 bases, with 11 bases between them. The CDR3 has 14 residues. CDR3 sequence (DNA): TGCGCCAGCAGCCAAGGGGGTGGAGGATACGAGCAGTACTTC. It yields the protein CASSQGGGGYEQYF.

This clonotype was observed many times. This rearrangement joins TRBV7-8 to TRBJ1-1; the match to TRBD1 covers 7 bases. Unmatched junction bases numbered 11, after V lost 6 bases and J lost 7 bases. The germline gives CDR1 SGHVS, CDR2 FQNEAQ. The CDR3 sequence is 14 residues long. CDR3 DNA: TGTGCCAGCAGTACCGGGACAGCCCAGTTTGAAGCTTTCTTT. This gives the protein CASSTGTAQFEAFF.